The TCR beta chain described here comes from a study of cytomegalovirus exposure and HLA in healthy donors. Study results and caveats: Among TCR beta chains of equal frequency, HLA-associated ones were more clonally expanded in a later analysis. Both high specificity and high sensitivity reportedly marked the classifier's diagnosis of cytomegalovirus status. V segments that were indistinguishable, TRBV6-2 and TRBV6-3 among them, were omitted from analysis. When analyzed later, a missense DCLRE1C variant was found to be linked to TCR beta V- and J-gene trimming.

To note about this clone: The antigen is not known.

This CDR3 spans 15 amino acids. The J segment lost 7 bases and the V segment lost 8 bases, leaving 6 bases of the junction unmatched. Germline loops: CDR1 SGHTA, CDR2 FQGTGA. In the PCR, 60 Vbeta and 13 Jbeta primers were used. The assay was immunoSEQ multiplex PCR, and TCRdb's table has in-frame clones only and misses some. The sample yields roughly 120,000 clones, 65% to 90% seen once. This chain links TRBV7-3 with TRBJ2-1; TRBD2 aligns across 15 bases. The TCR sequence derives from a male donor in good health and CMV-seropositive. Input material: PBMCs. CDR3 amino acids: CASSRTSGRANEQFF. CDR3 sequence (DNA): TGTGCCAGCTCCCGGACTAGCGGGAGGGCAAATGAGCAGTTCTTC.